Below, 15 T cell receptor beta chains from the same sample are listed, as sequenced in a study of cytomegalovirus exposure and HLA in healthy donors. PCR involved 60 Vbeta and 13 Jbeta primers. Profiled with immunoSEQ multiplex PCR; TCRdb holds only in-frame clones, not every one. Of about 160,000 clones in the sample, roughly 80% were seen once. Source material: PBMCs. The receptors stem from a male donor in good health and CMV-seropositive.

The rearrangement uses TRBV28 and TRBJ2-2, with 9 positions matching TRBD2. This CDR3 has 17 amino acids. V trimming: 5 bases; J trimming: 4 bases; junction bases outside the gene matches: 11. The V gene's germline CDR1 is MDHEN and CDR2 SYDVKM. CDR3 DNA: TGTGCCAGCAGTGTGAGGTTGGGACTAGCTGGCACCGGGGAGCTGTTTTTT. This encodes CASSVRLGLAGTGELFF.

The rearrangement links TRBV5-1 to TRBJ1-2; weak D call: TRBD1 (5 bases). Trimming cost V 0 bases and J 4 bases, with 10 bases left between them. Germline V CDR1 and CDR2: SGHRS, YFSETQ. This CDR3 has 14 amino acids. CDR3 bases: TGCGCCAGCAGCTTGGGGGGGGACGGCTATGGCTACACCTTC. It specifies CASSLGGDGYGYTF.

The chain is built from TRBV6-5 and TRBJ2-7; 10 bases are a match to TRBD1. This CDR3 spans 16 amino acids. V was pared by 4 bases and J by 4 bases, with 10 bases of the junction left unmatched. CDR1 is MNHEY and CDR2 is SVGAGI in the germline V gene. CDR3 nucleotide sequence: TGTGCCAGCAGTTCCCTGCCGGGACAGGGGTGGTACGAGCAGTACTTC. It encodes CASSSLPGQGWYEQYF.

This clone was seen once. The genes are TRBV7-9 and TRBJ2-7; unclear D gene. The CDR3 is 13 residues long. Trimming cost V 1 base and J 3 bases, with 7 bases left between them. Germline V gene sequence: CDR1 SEHNR, CDR2 FQNEAQ (reference sequence). CDR3 coding DNA: TGTGCCAGCAGCTTAGGACTGGACTACGAGCAGTACTTC. Translation gives CASSLGLDYEQYF.

The chain employs TRBV7-2 and TRBJ2-7, with TRBD2 matching over 11 bases. Germline V CDR1 and CDR2: SGHTA, FQGNSA. CDR3 length: 15 amino acids. V lost 6 bases and J lost 0; bases outside the gene matches: 4. CDR3 DNA: TGTGCCAGCAGACTCGGACTAGCGGGCTCCTACGAGCAGTACTTC. Translation gives CASRLGLAGSYEQYF.

The gene calls are TRBV30 and TRBJ2-7; TRBD1 aligns across 8 bases. This CDR3 contains 16 residues. Trimming removed 3 bases from V and 4 bases from J; junction bases left unmatched: 14. CDR1 is GTSNPN, CDR2 SVGIG, per germline (reference sequence). The CDR3, as DNA: TGTGCCTGGAGCGATCCCAGGGGGCTAGTAGCATACGAGCAGTACTTC. It translates to CAWSDPRGLVAYEQYF.

A word on this clone: The identical CDR3 is also encoded by other nucleotide sequences in the sample. The V gene is TRBV10-3, the J gene TRBJ2-7, with TRBD1 matching 11 bases. The CDR3 runs 15 residues. CDR1 is ENHRY and CDR2 is SYGVKD in the germline V gene. V shed 6 bases and J 0 bases; nucleotides not matched to a gene: 4. CDR3 in amino acids: CAISPGTGGSYEQYF. The CDR3 nucleotides read TGTGCCATCAGCCCTGGGACAGGGGGCTCCTACGAGCAGTACTTC.

The chain links TRBV19 to TRBJ1-4; TRBD1 matches at 7 bases. Trimming cost V 6 bases and J 5 bases; bases outside gene matches: 12. Germline V gene data show CDR1 as LNHDA and CDR2 as SQIVND (reference sequence). The CDR3 runs to 16 residues. CDR3 in amino acids: CASSMGQTTLNEKLFF. The CDR3 DNA is TGTGCCAGTAGCATGGGACAGACAACGTTGAATGAAAAACTGTTTTTT.

Concerning this clone itself: At the DNA level, this CDR3 is encoded by other sequences in the same sample as well. The chain carries TRBV7-2 and TRBJ2-5, with TRBD1 identical over 8 bases. The V and J ends lost 4 bases and 2 bases, in that order; junction bases with no gene match: 3. From germline, CDR1 is SGHTA and CDR2 FQGNSA. The CDR3 has 14 amino acids. The CDR3 nucleotides read TGTGCCAGCAGCTCAGACAGGGGACAAGAGACCCAGTACTTC. This codes for CASSSDRGQETQYF.

The chain has TRBV7-2 and TRBJ1-4, with D possibly TRBD1 on 6 matching bases. V was pared by 4 bases and J by 4 bases, with 7 bases between. CDR1 and CDR2 (germline): SGHTA, FQGNSA. The CDR3 consists of 13 residues. The CDR3 DNA sequence: TGTGCCAGCAGCTGGACAGTTAATGAAAAACTGTTTTTT. This sequence encodes CASSWTVNEKLFF.

Only a few counts were recorded for this clone. This sequence joins TRBV2 and TRBJ2-7; a weak D match, TRBD2 (5 bases). CDR3 length equals 14 residues. Germline lookup yields CDR1 SNHLY and CDR2 FYNNEI. The germline V and J ends were trimmed by 7 bases and 2 bases, with 15 bases remaining between them. The CDR3 sequence: CASTSGSSPYEQYF. The CDR3 DNA is TGTGCCAGCACCTCGGGGTCTTCCCCCTACGAGCAGTACTTC. Full variable domain (remainder filled in from reference TRBV2 and TRBJ2-7): EPEVTQTPSHQVTQMGQEVILRCVPISNHLYFYWYRQILGQKVEFLVSFYNNEISEKSEIFDDQFSVERPDGSNFTLKIRSTKLEDSAMYFCASTSGSSPYEQYFGPGTRLTVT.

The genes are TRBV28 and TRBJ2-7, with a weak D call TRBD2 (5 bases). Trimming took 3 bases from V and 4 from J, leaving 19 bases between them. The CDR3 runs 16 residues. CDR1 MDHEN and CDR2 SYDVKM come from the germline V gene. The CDR3 spells CASSFRAARPIYEQYF. As DNA, the CDR3 is TGTGCCAGCAGTTTTCGAGCGGCCCGACCCATATACGAGCAGTACTTC.

The genes are TRBV10-3 and TRBJ2-7, with 10 bases that match TRBD2. The CDR3 length is 17 residues. J was trimmed by 0 bases and V by 3 bases; bases with no gene match: 8. From germline, CDR1 is ENHRY and CDR2 SYGVKD. CDR3 in amino acids: CAISDFGLAASSYEQYF. CDR3 nucleotide sequence: TGTGCCATCAGTGATTTCGGACTAGCGGCGAGCTCCTACGAGCAGTACTTC.

This clone was seen only a few times. V gene TRBV27 combines with J gene TRBJ1-5, with D perhaps TRBD1 (6 bases). V was cut by 5 bases and J by 6 bases, with 11 bases left in between. Germline CDR1 MNHEY, CDR2 SMNVEV (reference sequence). The CDR3 is 13 residues long. CDR3: CASSTSGVQPQHF. The CDR3 DNA reads TGTGCCAGCAGTACCTCAGGGGTTCAGCCCCAGCATTTT.

In DNA form, the CDR3 reads TGTGCCAGCAGTCAGGGGGCCATCAATGAGCAGTTCTTC. Translation: CASSQGAINEQFF. This chain connects TRBV11-2 to TRBJ2-1; 8 positions agree with TRBD1. Germline V lookup: CDR1 SGHAT, CDR2 FQNNGV. V shed 6 bases and J 6 bases; nucleotides not matched to a gene: 4. This CDR3 contains 13 residues.